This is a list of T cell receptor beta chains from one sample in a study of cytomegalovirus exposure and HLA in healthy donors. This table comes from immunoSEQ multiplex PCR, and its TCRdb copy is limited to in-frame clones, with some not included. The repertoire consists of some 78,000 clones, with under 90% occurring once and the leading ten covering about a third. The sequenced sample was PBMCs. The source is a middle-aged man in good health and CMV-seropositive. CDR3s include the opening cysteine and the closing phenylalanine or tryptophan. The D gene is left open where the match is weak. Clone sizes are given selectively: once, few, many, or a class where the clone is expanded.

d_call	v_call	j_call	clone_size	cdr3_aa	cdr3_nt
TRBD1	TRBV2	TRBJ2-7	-	CASRTGGLYEQYF	TGTGCCAGCCGGACAGGAGGCCTCTACGAGCAGTACTTC
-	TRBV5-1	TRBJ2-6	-	CASSLSGGANVLTF	TGCGCCAGCAGCTTATCAGGTGGGGCCAACGTCCTGACTTTC
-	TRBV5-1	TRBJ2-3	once	CASSLRQGTDTQYF	TGCGCCAGCAGCTTACGACAGGGCACAGATACGCAGTATTTT
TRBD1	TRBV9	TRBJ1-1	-	CASSERTGIDTEAFF	TGTGCCAGCAGCGAAAGGACAGGCATCGACACTGAAGCTTTCTTT
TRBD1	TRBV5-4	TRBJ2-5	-	CASNDRVQETQYF	TGTGCCAGCAACGACAGGGTTCAAGAGACCCAGTACTTC
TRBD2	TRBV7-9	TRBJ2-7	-	CASSLGLAGYEQYF	TGTGCCAGCAGCTTGGGACTAGCGGGTTACGAGCAGTACTTC
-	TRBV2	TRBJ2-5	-	CASISSLTSQETQYF	TGTGCCAGCATTTCCTCCCTGACTAGCCAAGAGACCCAGTACTTC
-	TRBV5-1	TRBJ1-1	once	CASSSGEEAFF	TGCGCCAGCAGCTCCGGTGAGGAAGCTTTCTTT
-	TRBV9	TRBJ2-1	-	CASSVQGTYNEQFF	TGTGCCAGCAGCGTACAGGGAACCTACAATGAGCAGTTCTTC
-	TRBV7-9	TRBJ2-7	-	CASSTTGYEQYF	TGTGCCAGCAGCACCACAGGCTACGAGCAGTACTTC
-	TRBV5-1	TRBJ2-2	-	CASSLFRGANTGELFF	TGCGCCAGCAGTTTGTTCAGGGGGGCGAACACCGGGGAGCTGTTTTTT
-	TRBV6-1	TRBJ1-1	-	CASSSPGGNTEAFF	TGTGCCAGCAGTTCCCCCGGGGGGAACACTGAAGCTTTCTTT
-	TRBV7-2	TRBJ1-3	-	CASSSGTAGNTIYF	TGTGCCAGCAGCAGCGGGACCGCAGGAAACACCATATATTTT
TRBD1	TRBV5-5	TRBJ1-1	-	CASTTATGATEAFF	TGTGCCAGCACAACCGCGACAGGGGCGACTGAAGCTTTCTTT
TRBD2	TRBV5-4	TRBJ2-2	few	CASSSGTSGRRTGELFF	TGTGCCAGCAGCTCCGGGACTAGCGGGAGGCGAACCGGGGAGCTGTTTTTT
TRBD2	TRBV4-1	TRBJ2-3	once	CASSPESGTSTDTQYF	TGCGCCAGCAGCCCCGAGAGCGGGACGAGCACAGATACGCAGTATTTT
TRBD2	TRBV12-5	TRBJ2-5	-	CASGPGGMETQYF	TGTGCTAGTGGTCCGGGGGGTATGGAGACCCAGTACTTC
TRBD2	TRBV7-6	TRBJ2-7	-	CASRAMGGIEQYF	TGTGCCAGCAGAGCGATGGGGGGGATCGAGCAGTACTTC
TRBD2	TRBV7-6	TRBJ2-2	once	CASSLEASGRTGELFF	TGTGCCAGCAGCTTAGAGGCTAGCGGGAGAACCGGGGAGCTGTTTTTT
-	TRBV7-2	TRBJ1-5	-	CASSSGGTPSWPQHF	TGTGCCAGCAGCTCCGGGGGGACACCGTCATGGCCCCAGCATTTT
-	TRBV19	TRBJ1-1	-	CASIAQGKLEAFF	TGTGCCAGTATCGCCCAGGGGAAACTCGAAGCTTTCTTT
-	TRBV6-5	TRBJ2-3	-	CASSYGGTDTQYF	TGTGCCAGCAGTTACGGGGGGACGGATACGCAGTATTTT
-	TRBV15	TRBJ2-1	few	CATSRGGNEQFF	TGTGCCACCAGCAGAGGAGGGAATGAGCAGTTCTTC
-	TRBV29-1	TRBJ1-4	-	CSALKGGRKLFF	TGCAGCGCCCTTAAAGGGGGACGGAAACTGTTTTTT
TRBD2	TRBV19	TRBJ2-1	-	CASSPLAGGPHEQFF	TGTGCCAGTAGCCCGCTAGCGGGAGGGCCTCATGAGCAGTTCTTC
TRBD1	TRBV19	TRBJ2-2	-	CASSLPGTGGSGELFF	TGTGCCAGTAGTTTACCCGGGACAGGGGGCTCCGGGGAGCTGTTTTTT
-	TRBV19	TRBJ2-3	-	CASSINTGSTDTQYF	TGTGCCAGTAGTATAAATACCGGGAGCACAGATACGCAGTATTTT
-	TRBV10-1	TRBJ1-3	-	CASSSGTPSGNTIYF	TGCGCCAGCAGTTCGGGGACACCCTCTGGAAACACCATATATTTT
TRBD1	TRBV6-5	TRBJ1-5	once	CASSYGTGNNQPQHF	TGTGCCAGCAGTTACGGGACAGGTAACAATCAGCCCCAGCATTTT
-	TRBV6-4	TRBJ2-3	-	CASSPSDTQYF	TGTGCCAGCAGTCCCTCGGATACGCAGTATTTT